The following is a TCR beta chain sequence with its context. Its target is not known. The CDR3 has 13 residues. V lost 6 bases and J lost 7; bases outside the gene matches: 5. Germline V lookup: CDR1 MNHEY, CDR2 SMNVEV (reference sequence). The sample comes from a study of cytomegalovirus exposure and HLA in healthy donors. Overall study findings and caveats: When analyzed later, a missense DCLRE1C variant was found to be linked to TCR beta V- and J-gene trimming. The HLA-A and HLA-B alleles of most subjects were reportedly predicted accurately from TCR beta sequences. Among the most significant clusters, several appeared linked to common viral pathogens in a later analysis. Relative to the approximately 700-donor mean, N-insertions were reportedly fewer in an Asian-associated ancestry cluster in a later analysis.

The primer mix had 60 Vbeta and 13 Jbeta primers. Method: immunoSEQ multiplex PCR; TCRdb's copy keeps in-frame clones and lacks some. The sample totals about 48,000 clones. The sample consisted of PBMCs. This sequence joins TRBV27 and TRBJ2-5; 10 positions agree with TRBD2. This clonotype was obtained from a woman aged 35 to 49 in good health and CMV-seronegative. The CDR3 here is CASSWTSGVTQYF. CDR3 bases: TGTGCCAGCAGCTGGACTAGCGGAGTGACCCAGTACTTC.